Below, one T cell receptor (beta chain) is given with its context. Its antigen remains unknown. The sample comes from a study of T cell responses to AZD1222 COVID-19 vaccine. Study-wide findings and caveats: The donor group comprised mostly white British people and more females; the analysis possibly underestimated clonal diversity.

Clones were sequenced by immunoSEQ multiplex PCR, and TCRdb holds only the in-frame ones, with some missing. The repertoire holds around 140,000 clones, 90% seen once, with 1.5% to 2% in the top ten. This CDR3 is built from 14 residues. Germline CDR1 reads SGHAT; CDR2 reads FQDESV (reference sequence). V was trimmed by 3 bases and J by 2 bases, leaving 11 bases between them. The genes are TRBV11-1 and TRBJ2-7, with D perhaps given as TRBD1 or TRBD2 (5 bases each). The input for sequencing was peripheral blood, taken on day 0 of AZD1222 vaccination. The TCR comes from an adult in good health. In DNA form, the CDR3 reads TGTGCCAGCAGCTTTCAGTCGGGGCCCTACGAGCAGTACTTC. It specifies CASSFQSGPYEQYF.